This paragraph covers one T cell receptor (beta chain) sequence. This sample is part of a study of technical replicates of blood from a few donors. Germline lookup yields CDR1 ENHRY and CDR2 SYGVKD. The CDR3 totals 13 residues. Germline trimming cut 6 bases from V and 9 bases from J; bases unmatched to any gene: 3. The table came from immunoSEQ multiplex PCR; TCRdb's copy has only in-frame clones and leaves some out. The sample carries some 71,000 clones, almost 98% recorded once. The source material was T cells isolated from PBMCs. The chain carries TRBV10-3 and TRBJ2-1; 12 nucleotides line up with TRBD1. This receptor was identified in a human donor in good health. The CDR3: CAIRGQGAGEQFF. The CDR3 nucleotides read TGTGCCATCAGGGGACAGGGGGCAGGTGAGCAGTTCTTC.